Listed below are T cell receptor beta chains from one sample, sequenced in a study of cytomegalovirus exposure and HLA in healthy donors. Method: immunoSEQ multiplex PCR; TCRdb's copy keeps in-frame clones and lacks some. The table lists about 160,000 clones, over 70% of them singletons. Material: PBMCs. The receptor source for this set is a young man in good health and CMV-seronegative. The CDR3 runs from the conserved cysteine through the conserved F or W. The D gene is left open where the match is weak. Expanded clones are given a class, and other clones once, few, many or no size at all.

clone_size | j_call | d_call | v_call | cdr3_aa | cdr3_nt
few | TRBJ1-1 | . | TRBV30 | CAWSVQGDEAFF | TGTGCCTGGAGTGTACAGGGAGACGAAGCTTTCTTT
few | TRBJ1-2 | TRBD1 | TRBV18 | CASSLSRGQGGDGYTF | TGTGCCAGCTCACTTTCAAGAGGACAGGGAGGTGATGGCTACACCTTC
. | TRBJ1-1 | . | TRBV7-9 | CASSYIGGGNTEAFF | TGTGCCAGCAGCTATATAGGGGGGGGGAACACTGAAGCTTTCTTT
. | TRBJ1-5 | TRBD1 | TRBV7-9 | CASSLAGQEQPQHF | TGTGCCAGCAGCTTAGCGGGACAGGAACAGCCCCAGCATTTT
. | TRBJ2-5 | TRBD2 | TRBV29-1 | CSVEGWMGGRQETQYF | TGCAGCGTTGAAGGTTGGATGGGCGGGAGACAAGAGACCCAGTACTTC
. | TRBJ1-5 | TRBD1 | TRBV7-9 | CASSLEQGRPQHF | TGTGCCAGCAGCTTGGAACAGGGGCGTCCCCAGCATTTT
. | TRBJ2-1 | . | TRBV30 | CAWSQEGGDEQFF | TGTGCCTGGAGCCAGGAGGGTGGAGATGAGCAGTTCTTC
. | TRBJ1-4 | TRBD1 | TRBV11-2 | CASSRLTGTGQEKLFF | TGTGCCAGCAGCCGACTAACCGGGACAGGGCAAGAAAAACTGTTTTTT
. | TRBJ2-1 | TRBD2 | TRBV18 | CASSPPASGYNEQFF | TGTGCCAGCTCACCACCGGCTAGCGGGTACAATGAGCAGTTCTTC
few | TRBJ2-7 | . | TRBV7-8 | CASSLQQIYEQYF | TGTGCCAGCAGCTTACAACAGATATACGAGCAGTACTTC
once | TRBJ2-3 | TRBD2 | TRBV19 | CASSMGGTDTQYF | TGTGCCAGTAGTATGGGGGGGACAGATACGCAGTATTTT
. | TRBJ2-1 | . | TRBV28 | CAADSLRHNEQFF | TGTGCCGCGGACAGTCTTAGGCACAATGAGCAGTTCTTC
. | TRBJ1-1 | . | TRBV19 | CASSIDPGSDTEAFF | TGTGCCAGTAGTATAGATCCGGGTTCCGACACTGAAGCTTTCTTT
. | TRBJ1-5 | . | TRBV7-8 | CASSLAPGGNQPQHF | TGTGCCAGCAGCTTAGCGCCCGGGGGTAATCAGCCCCAGCATTTT
few | TRBJ2-7 | TRBD2 | TRBV7-9 | CASSSGLAISYEQYF | TGTGCCAGCAGTTCGGGACTAGCGATATCCTACGAGCAGTACTTC
. | TRBJ2-7 | . | TRBV5-4 | CASSPTGFSYEQYF | TGTGCCAGCAGCCCCACAGGGTTCTCCTACGAGCAGTACTTC
. | TRBJ2-5 | . | TRBV6-1 | CASKQAMWAHF | TGTGCCAGCAAACAGGCCATGTGGGCTCACTTC
. | TRBJ2-1 | . | TRBV14 | CASSQRTDDNEQFF | TGTGCCAGCAGCCAACGGACAGACGACAATGAGCAGTTCTTC
. | TRBJ2-1 | . | TRBV13 | CASSLPSLAGNEQFF | TGTGCCAGCAGCTTACCCTCCCTAGCAGGCAATGAGCAGTTCTTC
. | TRBJ1-1 | TRBD1 | TRBV9 | CASSVGQGYMNTEAFF | TGTGCCAGCAGCGTGGGACAGGGATACATGAACACTGAAGCTTTCTTT
. | TRBJ2-1 | TRBD1 | TRBV19 | CASSPIGGEQFF | TGTGCCAGTAGTCCCATAGGGGGCGAGCAGTTCTTC
once | TRBJ1-3 | . | TRBV11-2 | CASSPMTRGAGNTIYF | TGTGCCAGCAGCCCGATGACCCGTGGGGCCGGAAACACCATATATTTT
. | TRBJ2-1 | . | TRBV28 | CASARSGSSDNEQFF | TGTGCCAGCGCTCGCTCCGGGAGTTCAGACAATGAGCAGTTCTTC
. | TRBJ1-5 | TRBD1 | TRBV7-9 | CSSSLSTGGNQPQHF | TGTTCCAGCAGCCTCTCGACAGGGGGGAATCAGCCCCAGCATTTT
few | TRBJ1-5 | . | TRBV2 | CASSLNLAQHF | TGTGCCAGCAGTTTGAATTTAGCCCAGCATTTT
few | TRBJ2-2 | TRBD2 | TRBV11-2 | CASSFELAGGRGELFF | TGTGCCAGCAGCTTTGAACTAGCGGGAGGGAGAGGGGAGCTGTTTTTT
. | TRBJ2-7 | TRBD2 | TRBV7-6 | CASSLGGTSGSWSYEQYF | TGTGCCAGCAGCTTAGGCGGGACTAGCGGGAGTTGGTCCTACGAGCAGTACTTC
. | TRBJ2-3 | . | TRBV21-1 | CASNLSGRGGTDTQYF | TGTGCCAGCAACTTATCCGGGCGGGGGGGAACAGATACGCAGTATTTT
. | TRBJ1-4 | . | TRBV27 | CASRDRLFGEKLFF | TGTGCCAGCAGAGACAGGCTTTTTGGGGAAAAACTGTTTTTT
. | TRBJ2-1 | TRBD2 | TRBV7-2 | CASSLGGGGSYNEQFF | TGTGCCAGCAGCTTAGGCGGGGGGGGCTCCTACAATGAGCAGTTCTTC
. | TRBJ2-7 | . | TRBV27 | CASSLSARLGEQYF | TGTGCCAGCAGTTTATCTGCCCGACTTGGGGAGCAGTACTTC
. | TRBJ1-1 | TRBD1 | TRBV19 | CASSPTGGGNTEAFF | TGTGCCAGTAGTCCGACAGGGGGCGGGAACACTGAAGCTTTCTTT
. | TRBJ1-2 | . | TRBV2 | CASRGGQPPYGYTF | TGTGCCAGTCGAGGCGGACAGCCTCCTTATGGCTACACCTTC
. | TRBJ2-1 | . | TRBV7-2 | CASSQDRGYNEQFF | TGTGCCAGCAGCCAAGATCGGGGTTACAATGAGCAGTTCTTC
. | TRBJ2-3 | TRBD1 | TRBV7-8 | CASSLAQGTDTQYF | TGTGCCAGCAGCTTAGCACAGGGGACAGATACGCAGTATTTT
. | TRBJ2-1 | TRBD2 | TRBV15 | CATSKSGGLYNEQFF | TGTGCCACCAGCAAAAGCGGGGGCTTGTACAATGAGCAGTTCTTC
. | TRBJ1-6 | . | TRBV4-3 | CASSSKRGTNRSYNSPLHF | TGCGCCAGCAGCTCAAAAAGGGGCACGAACCGCTCCTATAATTCACCCCTCCACTTT
. | TRBJ1-2 | . | TRBV19 | CASKRATGYTF | TGTGCCAGTAAGCGGGCGACTGGCTACACCTTC
. | TRBJ2-1 | TRBD2 | TRBV28 | CASNPAGVEYNEQFF | TGTGCCAGCAACCCAGCGGGAGTGGAGTACAATGAGCAGTTCTTC
. | TRBJ2-7 | TRBD2 | TRBV30 | CASSKTSGSYEQYF | TGTGCCTCCTCAAAGACTAGCGGGTCCTACGAGCAGTACTTC
. | TRBJ1-5 | . | TRBV28 | CASRLGGVNQPQHF | TGTGCCAGCAGACTCGGGGGGGTGAATCAGCCCCAGCATTTT
few | TRBJ1-1 | . | TRBV6-5 | CASSDFAGAAEAFF | TGTGCCAGCAGTGATTTCGCAGGGGCAGCTGAAGCTTTCTTT
. | TRBJ1-1 | TRBD1 | TRBV28 | CASSSTRGQGLTEAFF | TGTGCCAGCAGCTCGACCCGAGGACAGGGTTTGACTGAAGCTTTCTTT
once | TRBJ2-7 | TRBD1 | TRBV15 | CATSPTGGSYEQYF | TGTGCCACCAGCCCAACAGGGGGCTCCTACGAGCAGTACTTC
. | TRBJ2-5 | . | TRBV2 | CASSGPETQYF | TGTGCCAGCAGTGGGCCGGAGACCCAGTACTTC
. | TRBJ2-7 | . | TRBV2 | CASRGARVSPTYEQYF | TGTGCCAGCCGGGGGGCCCGGGTCTCTCCTACCTACGAGCAGTACTTC
. | TRBJ2-7 | . | TRBV5-3 | CARSLSRTDEKYEQYF | TGTGCCAGAAGCTTGTCCCGGACAGACGAGAAATACGAGCAGTACTTC
few | TRBJ2-2 | . | TRBV18 | CASSPGESTGELFF | TGTGCCAGCTCCCCCGGGGAAAGCACCGGGGAGCTGTTTTTT
. | TRBJ1-2 | TRBD1 | TRBV6-1 | CASSEGTGVLANYGYTF | TGTGCCAGCAGTGAGGGGACAGGGGTTCTAGCTAACTATGGCTACACCTTC
. | TRBJ2-7 | TRBD2 | TRBV7-9 | CASSIAGGPVYEQYF | TGTGCCAGCAGCATAGCGGGGGGGCCAGTTTACGAGCAGTACTTC